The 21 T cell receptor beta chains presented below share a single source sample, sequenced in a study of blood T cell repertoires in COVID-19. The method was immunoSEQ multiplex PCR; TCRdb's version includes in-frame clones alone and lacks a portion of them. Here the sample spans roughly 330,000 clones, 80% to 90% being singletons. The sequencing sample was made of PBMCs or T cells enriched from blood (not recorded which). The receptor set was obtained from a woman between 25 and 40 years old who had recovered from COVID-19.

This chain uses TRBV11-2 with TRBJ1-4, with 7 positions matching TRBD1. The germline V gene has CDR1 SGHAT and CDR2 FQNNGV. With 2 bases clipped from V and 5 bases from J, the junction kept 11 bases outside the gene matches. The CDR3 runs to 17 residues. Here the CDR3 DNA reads TGTGCCAGCAGCTTACGGAACAGGGGTGGTCAAAATGAAAAACTGTTTTTT. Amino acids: CASSLRNRGGQNEKLFF.

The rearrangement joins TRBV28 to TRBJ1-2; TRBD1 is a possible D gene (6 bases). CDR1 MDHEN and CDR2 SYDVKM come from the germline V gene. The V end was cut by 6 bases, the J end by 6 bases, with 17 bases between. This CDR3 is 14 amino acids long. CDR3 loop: CASRAPGTIHGYTF. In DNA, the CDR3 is TGTGCCAGCAGAGCCCCGGGGACAATACATGGCTACACCTTC.

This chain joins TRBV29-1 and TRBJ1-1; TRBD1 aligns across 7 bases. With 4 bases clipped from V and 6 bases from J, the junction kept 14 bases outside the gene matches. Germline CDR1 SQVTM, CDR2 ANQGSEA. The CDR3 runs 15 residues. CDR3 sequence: CSVANLQGRGSEAFF. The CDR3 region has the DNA TGCAGCGTTGCAAACTTACAGGGGAGAGGCTCTGAAGCTTTCTTT.

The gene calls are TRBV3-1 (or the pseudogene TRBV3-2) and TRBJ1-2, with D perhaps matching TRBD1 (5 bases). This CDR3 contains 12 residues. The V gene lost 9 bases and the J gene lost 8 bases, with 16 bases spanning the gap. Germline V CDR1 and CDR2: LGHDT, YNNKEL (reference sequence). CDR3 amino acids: CASLSTGGGYTF. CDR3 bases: TGTGCCAGTCTTTCCACGGGGGGAGGCTACACCTTC.

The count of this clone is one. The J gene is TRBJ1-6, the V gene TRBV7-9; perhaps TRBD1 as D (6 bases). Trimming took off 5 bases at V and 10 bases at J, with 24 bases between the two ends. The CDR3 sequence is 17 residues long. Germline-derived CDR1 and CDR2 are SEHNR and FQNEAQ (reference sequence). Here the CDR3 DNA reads TGTGCCAGCAGCCCGCAACCGAGGGGGGGGATCGCATCACCCCTCCACTTT. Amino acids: CASSPQPRGGIASPLHF.

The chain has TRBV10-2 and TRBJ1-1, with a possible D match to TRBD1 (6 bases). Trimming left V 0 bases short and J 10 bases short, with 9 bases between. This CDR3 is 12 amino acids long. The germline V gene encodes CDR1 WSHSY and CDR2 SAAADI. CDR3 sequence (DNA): TGCGCCAGCAGTGAGTCCCGGACAGTAGCTTTCTTT. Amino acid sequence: CASSESRTVAFF.

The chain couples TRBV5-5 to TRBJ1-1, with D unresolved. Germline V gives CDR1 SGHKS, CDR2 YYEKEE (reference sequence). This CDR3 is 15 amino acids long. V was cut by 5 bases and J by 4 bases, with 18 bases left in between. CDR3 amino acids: CASSRKTRNGTEAFF. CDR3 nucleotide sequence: TGTGCCAGCAGTCGTAAGACGCGGAACGGCACTGAAGCTTTCTTT.

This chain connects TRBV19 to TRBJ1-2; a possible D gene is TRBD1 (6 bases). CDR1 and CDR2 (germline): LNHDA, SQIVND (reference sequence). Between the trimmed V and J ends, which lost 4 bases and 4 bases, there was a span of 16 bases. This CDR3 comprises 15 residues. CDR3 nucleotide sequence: TGTGCCAGTAGTACCCCAGGGGCGCCTACCTATGGCTACACCTTC. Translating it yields CASSTPGAPTYGYTF. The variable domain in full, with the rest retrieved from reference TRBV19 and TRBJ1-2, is DGGITQSPKYLFRKEGQNVTLSCEQNLNHDAMYWYRQDPGQGLRLIYYSQIVNDFQKGDIAEGYSVSREKKESFPLTVTSAQKNPTAFYLCASSTPGAPTYGYTFGSGTRLTVV.

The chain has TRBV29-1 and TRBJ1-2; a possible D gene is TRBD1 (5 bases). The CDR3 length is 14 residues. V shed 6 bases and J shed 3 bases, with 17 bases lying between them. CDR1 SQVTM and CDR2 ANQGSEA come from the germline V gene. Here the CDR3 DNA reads TGCAGCGTCGACTCGGGTATAGGGGACTATGGCTACACCTTC. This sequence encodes CSVDSGIGDYGYTF.

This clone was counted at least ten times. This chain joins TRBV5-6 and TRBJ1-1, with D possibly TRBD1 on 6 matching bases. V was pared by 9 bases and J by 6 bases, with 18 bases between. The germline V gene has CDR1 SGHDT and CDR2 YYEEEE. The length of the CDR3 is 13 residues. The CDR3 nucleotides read TGTGCCACACAAGGGGGAGGGAGCGCTGAAGCTTTCTTT. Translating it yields CATQGGGSAEAFF.

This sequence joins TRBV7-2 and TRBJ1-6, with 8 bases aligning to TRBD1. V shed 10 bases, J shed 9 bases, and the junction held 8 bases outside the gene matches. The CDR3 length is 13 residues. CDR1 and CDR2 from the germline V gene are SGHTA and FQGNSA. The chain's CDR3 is CATLGQGSSPLHF. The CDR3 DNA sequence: TGTGCCACCCTTGGACAGGGAAGTTCACCCCTCCACTTT. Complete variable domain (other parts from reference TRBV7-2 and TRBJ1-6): GAGVSQSPSNKVTEKGKDVELRCDPISGHTALYWYRQSLGQGLEFLIYFQGNSAPDKSGLPSDRFSAERTGGSVSTLTIQRTQQEDSAVYLCATLGQGSSPLHFGNGTRLTVT.

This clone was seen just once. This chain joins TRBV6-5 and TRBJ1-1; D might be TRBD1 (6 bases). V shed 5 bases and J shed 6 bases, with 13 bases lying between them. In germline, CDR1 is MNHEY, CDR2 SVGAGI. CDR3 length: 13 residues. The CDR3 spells CASSRTVDAEAFF. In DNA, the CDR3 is TGTGCCAGCAGTAGGACAGTTGACGCTGAAGCTTTCTTT.

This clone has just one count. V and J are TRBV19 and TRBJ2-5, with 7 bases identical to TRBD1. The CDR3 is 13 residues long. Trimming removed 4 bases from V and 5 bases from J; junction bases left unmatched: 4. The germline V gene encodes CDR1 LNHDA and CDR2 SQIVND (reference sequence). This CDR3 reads CASSTTGKETQYF. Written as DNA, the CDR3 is TGTGCCAGTAGTACGACAGGGAAGGAGACCCAGTACTTC.

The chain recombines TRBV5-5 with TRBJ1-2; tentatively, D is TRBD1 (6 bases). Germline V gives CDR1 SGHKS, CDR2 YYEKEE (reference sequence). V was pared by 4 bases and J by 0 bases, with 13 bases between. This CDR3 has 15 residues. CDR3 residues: CASSPQTGANYGYTF. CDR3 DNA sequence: TGTGCCAGCAGCCCCCAGACAGGAGCTAACTATGGCTACACCTTC.

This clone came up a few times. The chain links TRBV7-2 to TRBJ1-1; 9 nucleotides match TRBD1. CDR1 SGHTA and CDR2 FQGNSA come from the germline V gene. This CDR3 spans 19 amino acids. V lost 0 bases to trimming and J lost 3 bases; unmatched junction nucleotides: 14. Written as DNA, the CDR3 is TGTGCCAGCAGCTTAGCGGGTAATCGACAGGGGGTATTGGACACTGAAGCTTTCTTT. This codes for CASSLAGNRQGVLDTEAFF.

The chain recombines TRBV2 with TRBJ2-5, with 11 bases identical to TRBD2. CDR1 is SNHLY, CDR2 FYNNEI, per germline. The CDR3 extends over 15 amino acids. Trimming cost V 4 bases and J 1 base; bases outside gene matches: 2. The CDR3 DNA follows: TGTGCCAGCAGTGCTAGCGGGGGGACCCAAGAGACCCAGTACTTC. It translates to CASSASGGTQETQYF.

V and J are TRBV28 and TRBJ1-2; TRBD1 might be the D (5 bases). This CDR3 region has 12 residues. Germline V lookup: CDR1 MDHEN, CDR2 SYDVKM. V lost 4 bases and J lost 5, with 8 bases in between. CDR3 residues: CASSSQGYGYTF. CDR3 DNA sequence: TGTGCCAGCAGTTCCCAGGGTTATGGCTACACCTTC.

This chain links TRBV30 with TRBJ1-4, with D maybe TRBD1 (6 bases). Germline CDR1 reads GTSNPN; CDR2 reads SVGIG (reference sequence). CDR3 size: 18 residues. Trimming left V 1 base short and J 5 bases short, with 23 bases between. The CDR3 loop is CAWSAYDRPGFLNEKLFF. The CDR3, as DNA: TGTGCCTGGAGTGCTTACGACAGGCCCGGTTTCCTCAATGAAAAACTGTTTTTT.

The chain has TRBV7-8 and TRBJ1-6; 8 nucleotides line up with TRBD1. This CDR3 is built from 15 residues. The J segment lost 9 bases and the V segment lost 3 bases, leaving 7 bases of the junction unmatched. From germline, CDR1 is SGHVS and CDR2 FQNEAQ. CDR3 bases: TGTGCCAGCAGCTTTGAAGACAGGGGTGGTTCACCCCTCCACTTT. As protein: CASSFEDRGGSPLHF.

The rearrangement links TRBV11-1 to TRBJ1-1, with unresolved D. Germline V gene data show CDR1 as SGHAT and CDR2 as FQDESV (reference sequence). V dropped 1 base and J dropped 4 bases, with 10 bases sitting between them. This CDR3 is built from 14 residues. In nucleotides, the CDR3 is TGTGCCAGCAGCTTAGGACCCGAGGGCACTGAAGCTTTCTTT. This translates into CASSLGPEGTEAFF.

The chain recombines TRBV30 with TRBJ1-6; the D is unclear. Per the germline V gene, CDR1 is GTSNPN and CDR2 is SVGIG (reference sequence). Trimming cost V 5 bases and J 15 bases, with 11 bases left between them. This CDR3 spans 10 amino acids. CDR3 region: CAWGPPGLHF. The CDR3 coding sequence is TGTGCCTGGGGTCCCCCAGGCCTCCACTTT.